The next 12 T cell receptor beta chains were all read from a single sample in a study of blood T cell repertoires in COVID-19. The assay was immunoSEQ multiplex PCR, and TCRdb's table has in-frame clones only and misses some. The sample lists over 110,000 clones; roughly 79% were seen once. Material for sequencing was peripheral blood. Receptor source: a woman aged 55-75 years with acute or convalescent COVID-19.

This rearrangement joins TRBV9 to TRBJ1-5, with 9 positions matching TRBD1. V trimming: 6 bases; J trimming: 11 bases; junction bases outside the gene matches: 15. Germline values: CDR1 SGDLS, CDR2 YYNGEE. The CDR3 loop spans 15 amino acids. The CDR3, as DNA: TGTGCCAGCAAGACTTTCGGGACAGGGTTATTGACCCAGCATTTT. This codes for CASKTFGTGLLTQHF. Complete variable domain (other parts from reference TRBV9 and TRBJ1-5): DSGVTQTPKHLITATGQRVTLRCSPRSGDLSVYWYQQSLDQGLQFLIQYYNGEERAKGNILERFSAQQFPDLHSELNLSSLELGDSALYFCASKTFGTGLLTQHFGDGTRLSIL.

The rearrangement joins TRBV6-5 to TRBJ2-4, with 7 bases aligning to TRBD1. The CDR3 has 14 amino acids. CDR1 MNHEY and CDR2 SVGAGI come from the germline V gene. V lost 8 bases to trimming and J lost 2 bases; unmatched junction nucleotides: 6. This CDR3 reads CASQLQGTKNIQYF. CDR3 nucleotide sequence: TGTGCCAGCCAACTACAGGGGACCAAAAACATTCAGTACTTC.

This chain uses TRBV19 with TRBJ2-5, with 7 bases lining up with TRBD2. Looked up from germline, CDR1 is LNHDA and CDR2 is SQIVND (reference sequence). J lost 3 bases, V lost 2 bases, and 0 bases had no gene match. The CDR3 is made up of 13 amino acids. The CDR3 nucleotides are TGTGCCAGTAGTATACTAGCGGAAGAGACCCAGTACTTC. Amino acids: CASSILAEETQYF.

The gene calls are TRBV11-1 and TRBJ1-2, with a weak D call TRBD1 (6 bases). V gave up 5 bases and J gave up 2 bases, with 12 bases separating them. This CDR3 has 14 residues. Germline CDR1 reads SGHAT; CDR2 reads FQDESV (reference sequence). The CDR3 loop reads CASSPQGRNYGYTF. In nucleotides, the CDR3 is TGTGCCAGCAGCCCTCAGGGGCGGAACTATGGCTACACCTTC.

The V gene is TRBV5-1, the J gene TRBJ2-7; TRBD1 agrees at 7 bases. This CDR3 has 14 residues. The germline gives CDR1 SGHRS, CDR2 YFSETQ. V dropped 3 bases and J dropped 2; count of bases not matched to a gene: 5. Written as DNA, the CDR3 is TGCGCCAGCAGCTCCGGGGACAGAACCTACGAGCAGTACTTC. It translates to CASSSGDRTYEQYF. Full variable domain (missing parts from reference TRBV5-1 and TRBJ2-7): KAGVTQTPRYLIKTRGQQVTLSCSPISGHRSVSWYQQTPGQGLQFLFEYFSETQRNKGNFPGRFSGRQFSNSRSEMNVSTLELGDSALYLCASSSGDRTYEQYFGPGTRLTVT.

This chain joins TRBV6-5 and TRBJ1-5; D gene ambiguous. Trimming cost V 6 bases and J 2 bases, with 14 bases left between them. This CDR3 spans 15 amino acids. The V gene's germline CDR1 is MNHEY and CDR2 SVGAGI. CDR3: CASSKSYGGNQPQHF. CDR3 nucleotide sequence: TGTGCCAGCAGCAAATCTTATGGAGGCAATCAGCCCCAGCATTTT.

The chain carries TRBV15 and TRBJ1-4; D perhaps matches TRBD1 (5 bases). In germline, CDR1 is LNHNV, CDR2 YYDKDF (reference sequence). Trimming stripped 5 bases from V and 4 bases from J, with 17 bases between. This CDR3 contains 16 residues. CDR3 protein: CATSGPQGRLNEKLFF. The CDR3 nucleotides read TGTGCCACCAGCGGCCCCCAGGGCCGCCTTAATGAAAAACTGTTTTTT.

This clone was detected only a few times. The rearrangement joins TRBV27 to TRBJ2-7; possible D gene TRBD2, 5 bases. Per germline, CDR1 MNHEY and CDR2 SMNVEV (reference sequence). This CDR3 contains 13 residues. Trimming took 7 bases from V and 2 from J, leaving 12 bases between them. Written as DNA, the CDR3 is TGTGCCAGCATGTCCGGGATCCCCTACGAGCAGTACTTC. Translating it yields CASMSGIPYEQYF.

The chain has TRBV5-1 and TRBJ1-6; TRBD1 might be the D (6 bases). Germline CDR1 and CDR2: SGHRS and YFSETQ. V lost 0 bases, J lost 13 bases, and 11 bases lay in between. The length of the CDR3 is 13 residues. The CDR3 region has the DNA TGCGCCAGCAGCTTGGGACAGGTGCAGCCCCTCCACTTT. It is translated as CASSLGQVQPLHF.

As regards this clone: The sample contains more than one DNA sequence encoding this CDR3. The rearrangement links TRBV30 to TRBJ1-6; 9 bases are a match to TRBD1. Germline trimming cut 0 bases from V and 7 bases from J; bases unmatched to any gene: 1. CDR1 and CDR2 (germline): GTSNPN, SVGIG (reference sequence). This CDR3 is built from 14 residues. The DNA for the CDR3 is TGTGCCTGGAGTGTAGGACAGGGGAATTCACCCCTCCACTTT. Protein product: CAWSVGQGNSPLHF.

The V gene is TRBV19, the J gene TRBJ1-2; D might be TRBD1 (5 bases). The germline V gene has CDR1 LNHDA and CDR2 SQIVND (reference sequence). V was clipped by 4 bases and J by 1 base, with 13 bases between them. This CDR3 has 15 amino acids. The CDR3 DNA reads TGTGCCAGTAGTAGGGGAACAGGTCTTAACTATGGCTACACCTTC. Its translation: CASSRGTGLNYGYTF.

The chain joins TRBV6-5 to TRBJ2-7; perhaps TRBD1 as D (5 bases). CDR1 MNHEY and CDR2 SVGAGI come from the germline V gene. The CDR3 extends over 16 amino acids. V was cut by 4 bases and J by 0 bases, with 16 bases left in between. In nucleotides, the CDR3 is TGTGCCAGCAGTTCAGGAAGACAGTTATTCTCCTACGAGCAGTACTTC. Translation gives CASSSGRQLFSYEQYF.